Shown below are 27 T cell receptor beta chains from a single sample sequenced in a study of graft-versus-host responses after intestinal transplantation. No antigens are known for them. The table came from immunoSEQ multiplex PCR; TCRdb's copy has only in-frame clones and leaves some out. The table includes about 90,000 clones, about four fifths detected once. Source: unstimulated CD8+ T cells sorted from spleen or lymph node cells, taken before intestinal transplant. The receptors were sampled from a human donor who received an intestinal transplant.

V gene TRBV30 combines with J gene TRBJ2-5; 7 bases are a match to TRBD2. Germline CDR1 GTSNPN, CDR2 SVGIG (reference sequence). Losses at the gene ends were 3 bases for V and 2 bases for J; bases not matched to a gene: 3. This CDR3 contains 13 residues. The CDR3, as DNA: TGTGCCTGGAGAAGGCGGGGGCAAGAGACCCAGTACTTC. It is translated as CAWRRRGQETQYF.

The chain uses TRBV6-5 and TRBJ2-1; D not resolved. The CDR3 is 15 amino acids. V was cut by 6 bases and J by 0 bases, with 12 bases left in between. CDR1 and CDR2 (germline): MNHEY, SVGAGI. DNA for the CDR3: TGTGCCAGCAGCCCTGAATACCGCTCCTACAATGAGCAGTTCTTC. This codes for CASSPEYRSYNEQFF.

About this clone itself: It is unclear where the CDR3 begins or ends on the DNA, so no DNA is shown, and the CDR3 is as TCRdb lists it. The gene calls are TRBV12-2 and TRBJ2-3; the table names TRBD2, a call not compared with the DNA. TRBV12-2 is a pseudogene locus. The CDR3 length is 16 residues, termini included. The CDR3 loop reads CASRLEVALGTDTQYF.

The DNA for the CDR3 is TGTGCCAGCAGCTTCTTCAGGACTAGCGGGAGCGAGGGTGAGCAGTTCTTC. Encoded protein: CASSFFRTSGSEGEQFF. This chain uses TRBV7-8 with TRBJ2-1; 13 bases are a match to TRBD2. CDR1 and CDR2 from the germline V gene are SGHVS and FQNEAQ. The CDR3 totals 17 residues. V gave up 3 bases and J gave up 9 bases; unmatched junction bases: 11.

CDR3: CSVDDTHYGYTF. The CDR3 DNA follows: TGCAGCGTTGACGACACACACTATGGCTACACCTTC. The chain employs TRBV29-1 and TRBJ1-2; no clear D gene. Trimming removed 3 bases at V and 3 bases at J, with 8 bases between. The germline gives CDR1 SQVTM, CDR2 ANQGSEA. CDR3 size: 12 residues.

The rearrangement uses TRBV28 and TRBJ2-1; D gene uncertain. V gave up 0 bases and J gave up 9 bases, with 3 bases separating them. This CDR3 contains 11 residues. Germline V gives CDR1 MDHEN, CDR2 SYDVKM. CDR3 in amino acids: CASSLWAEQFF. CDR3 bases: TGTGCCAGCAGTTTATGGGCTGAGCAGTTCTTC.

This clone was detected only once. The J gene is TRBJ2-3, the V gene TRBV28, with D hard to call. The CDR3 runs 14 residues. Germline V gene sequence: CDR1 MDHEN, CDR2 SYDVKM. The ends were cut back, 2 bases at V and 2 bases at J, with 8 bases in the middle. For the CDR3, the DNA is TGTGCCAGCAGTTTAGTGCCCGCCACAGATACGCAGTATTTT. Protein: CASSLVPATDTQYF.

This clone was counted only a few times. At the DNA level, this CDR3 is encoded by other sequences in the same sample as well. The chain carries TRBV27 and TRBJ2-7; D may be TRBD1 or TRBD2 (6 bases each). The CDR3 loop spans 13 amino acids. Trimming pared 2 bases from V and 3 bases from J, leaving 8 bases between. The germline V gene has CDR1 MNHEY and CDR2 SMNVEV (reference sequence). CDR3 in amino acids: CASSLGGGYEQYF. The CDR3 nucleotides are TGTGCCAGCAGTTTAGGAGGGGGCTACGAGCAGTACTTC.

This sequence joins TRBV28 and TRBJ2-1, with 14 bases that match TRBD2. The CDR3 is 15 amino acids. Trimming cost V 3 bases and J 5 bases; bases outside gene matches: 0. CDR1 is MDHEN and CDR2 is SYDVKM in the germline V gene. The CDR3 sequence is CASSLTSGRDNEQFF. The DNA for the CDR3 is TGTGCCAGCAGTTTGACTAGCGGGAGGGACAATGAGCAGTTCTTC. Combining the CDR3 with reference TRBV28 and TRBJ2-1 gives the whole variable domain DVKVTQSSRYLVKRTGEKVFLECVQDMDHENMFWYRQDPGLGLRLIYFSYDVKMKEKGDIPEGYSVSREKKERFSLILESASTNQTSMYLCASSLTSGRDNEQFFGPGTRLTVL.

The chain couples TRBV25-1 to TRBJ2-1; D possibly corresponds to TRBD1 (8 bases). V was trimmed by 3 bases and J by 7 bases, leaving 13 bases between them. Per germline, CDR1 MGHDK and CDR2 SYGVNS. The length of the CDR3 is 14 residues. The CDR3 spells CASSELQGGNEQFF. DNA for the CDR3: TGTGCCAGCAGTGAGCTACAGGGGGGGAATGAGCAGTTCTTC.

Of note for this clone: Other nucleotide sequences in the sample specify the same CDR3. The rearrangement uses TRBV28 and TRBJ2-5; the match to TRBD1 covers 10 bases. The germline V gene encodes CDR1 MDHEN and CDR2 SYDVKM. V dropped 6 bases and J dropped 2; count of bases not matched to a gene: 12. CDR3 length equals 17 residues. CDR3 nucleotides: TGTGCCAGCAGCCCGCCCGTAGCGGGACAGGGGCAAGAGACCCAGTACTTC. Translation: CASSPPVAGQGQETQYF. The full variable domain, with the rest looked up from reference TRBV28 and TRBJ2-5, is DVKVTQSSRYLVKRTGEKVFLECVQDMDHENMFWYRQDPGLGLRLIYFSYDVKMKEKGDIPEGYSVSREKKERFSLILESASTNQTSMYLCASSPPVAGQGQETQYFGPGTRLLVL.

This clone was detected only once. The rearrangement uses TRBV10-3 and TRBJ1-2; TRBD1 agrees at 7 bases. The V gene end was trimmed by 2 bases and the J gene end by 5 bases; junction bases not matched to a gene: 11. Per the germline V gene, CDR1 is ENHRY and CDR2 is SYGVKD. The CDR3 length is 16 residues. CDR3 in amino acids: CAISEDNRGFRYGYTF. DNA for the CDR3: TGTGCCATCAGTGAGGATAACAGGGGCTTTAGGTATGGCTACACCTTC.

The chain is built from TRBV10-3 and TRBJ1-3; no definite D call. Looked up from germline, CDR1 is ENHRY and CDR2 is SYGVKD. V was pared by 6 bases and J by 4 bases, with 16 bases between. This CDR3 region has 15 residues. The CDR3 sequence: CAIRARADLGNTIYF. Written as DNA, the CDR3 is TGTGCCATCAGGGCCCGGGCCGACCTGGGAAACACCATATATTTT.

The rearrangement uses TRBV5-6 and TRBJ2-5, with a tentative D call TRBD1 (5 bases). This CDR3 is 14 amino acids long. Germline CDR1 and CDR2: SGHDT and YYEEEE. V lost 0 bases, J lost 4 bases, and 10 bases lay in between. The CDR3 DNA follows: TGTGCCAGCAGCTTGGTAGGGGTAGTAGAGACCCAGTACTTC. This sequence encodes CASSLVGVVETQYF.

The chain couples TRBV28 to TRBJ1-5; D unresolved. The V gene's germline CDR1 is MDHEN and CDR2 SYDVKM. The length of the CDR3 is 15 residues. V lost 5 bases and J 0 bases, leaving 11 bases between the germline ends. The CDR3: CASSTRADSNQPQHF. DNA for the CDR3: TGTGCCAGCAGTACCCGGGCGGATAGCAATCAGCCCCAGCATTTT.

V usage is TRBV13 and J usage is TRBJ2-7; the match to TRBD2 covers 11 bases. The length of the CDR3 is 15 residues. The J segment lost 1 base and the V segment lost 4 bases, leaving 3 bases of the junction unmatched. Germline CDR1 reads PRHDT; CDR2 reads FYEKMQ (reference sequence). DNA for the CDR3: TGTGCCAGCAGCTCACTAGCGGGAGCGTCCTACGAGCAGTACTTC. Translated: CASSSLAGASYEQYF. The full variable domain, with the rest looked up from reference TRBV13 and TRBJ2-7, is AAGVIQSPRHLIKEKRETATLKCYPIPRHDTVYWYQQGPGQDPQFLISFYEKMQSDKGSIPDRFSAQQFSDYHSELNMSSLELGDSALYFCASSSLAGASYEQYFGPGTRLTVT.

CDR3 nucleotides: TGTGCCAGCAGTTACATGGGGGGCGTTCAGCCCCAGCATTTT. This sequence encodes CASSYMGGVQPQHF. The chain is built from TRBV6-6 and TRBJ1-5, with D possibly being TRBD1 (6 bases). The germline CDR1 and CDR2 sequences are MNHNY and SVGAGI (reference sequence). With 2 bases removed from V and 6 bases from J, the gap between germline ends came to 11 bases. The CDR3 length is 14 residues.

The rearrangement uses TRBV28 and TRBJ2-7, with 7 nucleotides matching TRBD2. Looked up from germline, CDR1 is MDHEN and CDR2 is SYDVKM. V lost 6 bases to trimming and J lost 4 bases; unmatched junction nucleotides: 9. The CDR3 covers 14 residues. CDR3 region: CASRPRLAPYEQYF. Here the CDR3 DNA reads TGTGCCAGCAGACCCAGACTAGCCCCATACGAGCAGTACTTC.

In its sample, this clone was seen a few times. The genes are TRBV6-1 and TRBJ2-7, with D tentatively TRBD1 (5 bases). CDR1 is MNHNS and CDR2 is SASEGT in the germline V gene. Trimming shortened V by 0 bases and J by 3 bases, and 12 bases separated the two germline ends. The CDR3 sequence is 15 residues long. CDR3 coding DNA: TGTGCCAGCAGTGAAGCGGCAGGACACTTCTACGAGCAGTACTTC. Translating it yields CASSEAAGHFYEQYF.

The rearrangement uses TRBV29-1 and TRBJ2-2, with 10 bases lining up with TRBD2. Germline V CDR1 and CDR2: SQVTM, ANQGSEA. The V gene end was trimmed by 7 bases and the J gene end by 4 bases; junction bases not matched to a gene: 3. The CDR3 runs to 13 residues. The DNA for the CDR3 is TGCAGCGCCGGGACTAGCGTCACCGGGGAGCTGTTTTTT. This sequence encodes CSAGTSVTGELFF.

The rearrangement links TRBV29-1 to TRBJ1-2; D gene uncertain. There are 11 residues in the CDR3. The V end was cut by 3 bases, the J end by 4 bases, with 6 bases between. The germline V gene encodes CDR1 SQVTM and CDR2 ANQGSEA. The CDR3 loop reads CSVEGLYGYTF. In nucleotides, the CDR3 is TGCAGCGTTGAGGGCCTCTATGGCTACACCTTC. The variable domain in full, completed from reference TRBV29-1 and TRBJ1-2, reads SAVISQKPSRDICQRGTSLTIQCQVDSQVTMMFWYRQQPGQSLTLIATANQGSEATYESGFVIDKFPISRPNLTFSTLTVSNMSPEDSSIYLCSVEGLYGYTFGSGTRLTVV.

This chain connects TRBV7-3 to TRBJ2-7, with TRBD2 matching 8 bases. The CDR3 totals 15 residues. With V trimmed by 4 bases and J by 0 bases, 5 bases remained unmatched. The germline V gene has CDR1 SGHTA and CDR2 FQGTGA. The CDR3 region is CASSYTSGSSYEQYF. The CDR3 DNA reads as TGTGCCAGCAGCTATACTAGCGGAAGCTCCTACGAGCAGTACTTC.

The gene calls are TRBV13 and TRBJ2-7; possibly TRBD1 for D (6 bases). Trimming shortened V by 4 bases and J by 6 bases, and 19 bases separated the two germline ends. Germline V lookup: CDR1 PRHDT, CDR2 FYEKMQ (reference sequence). The CDR3 loop spans 15 amino acids. The CDR3 loop is CASSSSGTQVGEQYF. The CDR3 nucleotides are TGTGCCAGCAGCTCCAGTGGGACACAGGTAGGCGAGCAGTACTTC. Based on the CDR3 plus reference TRBV13 and TRBJ2-7, the full variable domain is AAGVIQSPRHLIKEKRETATLKCYPIPRHDTVYWYQQGPGQDPQFLISFYEKMQSDKGSIPDRFSAQQFSDYHSELNMSSLELGDSALYFCASSSSGTQVGEQYFGPGTRLTVT.

This clone occurred a few times. This chain uses TRBV30 with TRBJ2-7; D is possibly TRBD1 or TRBD2 (5 bases each). The CDR3 spans 15 residues. Germline V gene sequence: CDR1 GTSNPN, CDR2 SVGIG (reference sequence). Trimming shortened V by 0 bases and J by 6 bases, and 18 bases separated the two germline ends. The CDR3, as DNA: TGTGCCTGGAGTGTAAACGGGGTGGGGGTCCCCGAGCAGTACTTC. Protein sequence: CAWSVNGVGVPEQYF.

This chain joins TRBV7-8 and TRBJ2-5; no definite D call. The J call may be wrong; the DNA end is better matched by TRBJ2-7. This CDR3 comprises 16 residues. The germline CDR1 and CDR2 sequences are SGHVS and FQNEAQ. CDR3 DNA: TGTGCCAGCAGCTCCTTGACTTCTAAGAAGGCCTACGAGCAGTACTTC. As protein: CASSSLTSKKAYEQYF.

This clone was picked up one time. V usage is TRBV6-4 and J usage is TRBJ1-2, with 9 bases aligning to TRBD1. The V gene end was trimmed by 0 bases and the J gene end by 1 base; junction bases not matched to a gene: 12. The germline gives CDR1 MRHNA, CDR2 SNTAGT. The CDR3 consists of 19 residues. CDR3: CASSDSETGGMGINYGYTF. The CDR3, as DNA: TGTGCCAGCAGTGACTCTGAGACAGGGGGGATGGGGATTAACTATGGCTACACCTTC.

This rearrangement joins TRBV6-4 to TRBJ1-2; tentative D call: TRBD1 (5 bases). V was trimmed by 2 bases and J by 4 bases, leaving 14 bases between them. Germline V lookup: CDR1 MRHNA, CDR2 SNTAGT. The CDR3 has 15 residues. The CDR3 protein is CASSDGVGASYGYTF. In nucleotides, the CDR3 is TGTGCCAGCAGTGACGGGGTAGGGGCATCCTATGGCTACACCTTC.